Following are 2 T cell receptor beta chains from one sample sequenced in a study of OX40 agonist ivuxolimab in advanced cancers. The data were produced by immunoSEQ multiplex PCR, yet TCRdb's version contains in-frame clones alone and is incomplete. The sample holds 100,000 or so clones, approximately 86% seen once. Source: CD4+ or CD8+ T cells sorted from blood, taken in a trial of the OX40 agonist ivuxolimab. The origin of the receptors is an adult with an advanced solid tumor such as melanoma, head and neck, liver or kidney cancer.

The chain has TRBV19 and TRBJ2-7; 9 nucleotides line up with TRBD2. Germline CDR1 and CDR2: LNHDA and SQIVND (reference sequence). The CDR3 sequence is 16 residues long. The ends lost 6 bases at V and 6 bases at J; junction bases unmatched: 15. The CDR3: CASSPLPGTSRVEQYF. The CDR3 DNA is TGTGCCAGTAGCCCCCTACCCGGGACTAGCCGCGTCGAGCAGTACTTC.

This clone showed up just once. The gene calls are TRBV6-5 and TRBJ1-1, with D possibly TRBD1 on 6 matching bases. The CDR3 is made up of 15 amino acids. Trimming shortened V by 6 bases and J by 4 bases, and 18 bases separated the two germline ends. Germline-derived CDR1 and CDR2 are MNHEY and SVGAGI. For the CDR3, the DNA is TGTGCCAGCAGCTCACTCTCCCAGGGGAGCACTGAAGCTTTCTTT. Translating it yields CASSSLSQGSTEAFF.